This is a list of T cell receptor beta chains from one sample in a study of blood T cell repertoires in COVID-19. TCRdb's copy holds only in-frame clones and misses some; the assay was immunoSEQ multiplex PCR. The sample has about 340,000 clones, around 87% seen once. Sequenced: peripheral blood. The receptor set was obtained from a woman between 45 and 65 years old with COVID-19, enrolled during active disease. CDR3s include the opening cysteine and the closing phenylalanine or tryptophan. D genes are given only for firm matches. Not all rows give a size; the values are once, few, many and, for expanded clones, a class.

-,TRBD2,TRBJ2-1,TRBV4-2,TGTGCCAGCAGCCAGTCTAGCGGGAGTAGTGATGAGCAGTTCTTC,CASSQSSGSSDEQFF
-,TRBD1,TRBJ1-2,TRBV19,TGTGCCAGTAGTTACCGGGACAGGGGCGTATATGGCTACACCTTC,CASSYRDRGVYGYTF
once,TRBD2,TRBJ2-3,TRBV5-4,TGTGCCAGCAGCTTCACCCAACTAGCGGGAGGGCCAAAGGATACGCAGTATTTT,CASSFTQLAGGPKDTQYF
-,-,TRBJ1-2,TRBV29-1,TGCAGCGTCGCAGATGACTATGGCTACACCTTC,CSVADDYGYTF
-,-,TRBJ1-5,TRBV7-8,TGTGCCAGCAGCCGCCTAGGGGATCAGCCCCAGCATTTT,CASSRLGDQPQHF
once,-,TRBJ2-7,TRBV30,TGTGCCTGGACAGATGTCGCCTACGAGCAGTACTTC,CAWTDVAYEQYF
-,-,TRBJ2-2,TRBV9,TGTGCCAGCAGCGTAGACCGAGTCGGGGAGCTGTTTTTT,CASSVDRVGELFF
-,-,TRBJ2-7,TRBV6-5,TGTGCCAGCAGACCCAGGACAGGGAGGGACGAGCAGTACTTC,CASRPRTGRDEQYF
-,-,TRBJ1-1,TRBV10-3,TGTGCCATCAGTGAGTCTGGAGACGCGAACACTGAAGCTTTCTTT,CAISESGDANTEAFF
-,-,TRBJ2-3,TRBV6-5,TGTGCCAGCATCGGGGCAGGGGGCACAGATACGCAGTATTTT,CASIGAGGTDTQYF
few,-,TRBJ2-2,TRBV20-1,TGCAGTGCTAGTCAGGGCCGGAACACCGGGGAGCTGTTTTTT,CSASQGRNTGELFF
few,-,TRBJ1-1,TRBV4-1,TGCGCCAGCAGCCCCCCTGGTTGGAGGAACACTGAAGCTTTCTTT,CASSPPGWRNTEAFF
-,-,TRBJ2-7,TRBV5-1,TGCGCCAGCAGCAACAAAATTTCCGAGCAGTACTTC,CASSNKISEQYF
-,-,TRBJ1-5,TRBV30,TGTGCCTGGAGTCAGGGAAGCGATCAGCCCCAGCATTTT,CAWSQGSDQPQHF
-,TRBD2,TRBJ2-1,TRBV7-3,TGTGCCAGCAGCCCGCCGCCGGGACTAGCGGGGGGGTCCTACAATGAGCAGTTCTTC,CASSPPPGLAGGSYNEQFF
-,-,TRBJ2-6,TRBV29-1,TGCAGCGCCTCGAATATAGGGGCTGGCTCAAGCTCTGGGGCCAACGTCCTGACTTTC,CSASNIGAGSSSGANVLTF
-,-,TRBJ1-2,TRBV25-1,TGTGCCAGCAGTGAATATACAGGTGGGGGGTATGGTGGCTACACCTTC,CASSEYTGGGYGGYTF
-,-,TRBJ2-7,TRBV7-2,TGTGCCAGCAGCTTAGTGGCAGGGGGAGGATACGAGCAGTACTTC,CASSLVAGGGYEQYF
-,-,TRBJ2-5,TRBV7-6,TGTGCCAGCAGCTTAGCCCCGGGATCGGAGACCCAGTACTTC,CASSLAPGSETQYF
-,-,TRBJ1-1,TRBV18,TGTGCCAGCTCACATGGTGACGGGGGGCTGGGAGCTTTCTTT,CASSHGDGGLGAFF
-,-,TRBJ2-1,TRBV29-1,TGCAGCGTTGCCAGGGCTAGGTCGTTCTTC,CSVARARSFF
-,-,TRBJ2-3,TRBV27,TGTGCCAGCAGTTTATCTCTAGCCAGCACAGATACGCAGTATTTT,CASSLSLASTDTQYF
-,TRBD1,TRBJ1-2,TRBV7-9,TGTGCCAGCAGCCAGTCCCCGGACAGGGGTCTCGACTATGGCTACACCTTC,CASSQSPDRGLDYGYTF
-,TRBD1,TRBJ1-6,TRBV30,TGTGCCTGGAGTGAAGGGACAGGGATTCCCCTCCACTTT,CAWSEGTGIPLHF
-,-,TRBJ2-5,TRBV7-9,TGTGCCAGCAGCTCATCCGGACAGAAAGAGACCCAGTACTTC,CASSSSGQKETQYF
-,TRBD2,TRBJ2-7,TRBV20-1,TGCAGTGCTAGTCCGACTAGCGGACGACCCTACGAGCAGTACTTC,CSASPTSGRPYEQYF
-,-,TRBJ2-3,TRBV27,TGTGCCAGCAGTTTATACAGGGGAGGAGATACGCAGTATTTT,CASSLYRGGDTQYF
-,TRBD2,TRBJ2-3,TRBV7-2,TGTGCCAGCAACCTAGCGGGAGGGCCGAGGGATACGCAGTATTTT,CASNLAGGPRDTQYF
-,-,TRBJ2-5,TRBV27,TGTGCCAGCAGCCCTGTTGTGATGACGGGAGTTCGAGAGACCCAGTACTTC,CASSPVVMTGVRETQYF
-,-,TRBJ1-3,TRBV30,TGTGCCTGGACCGGGTGGGGAGCTGGAAACACCATATATTTT,CAWTGWGAGNTIYF
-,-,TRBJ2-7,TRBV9,TGTGCCAGCAGCGCCCACGGAGGTTGGGACTACGAGCAGTACTTC,CASSAHGGWDYEQYF
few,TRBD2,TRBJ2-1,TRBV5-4,TGTGCCAGCAGCTTTAGCGGGGGAAACTACAATGAGCAGTTCTTC,CASSFSGGNYNEQFF
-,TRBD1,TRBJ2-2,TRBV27,TGTGCCAGCAGGGGACAGGGAAAGGTGAACACCGGGGAGCTGTTTTTT,CASRGQGKVNTGELFF
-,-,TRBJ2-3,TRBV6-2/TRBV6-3,TGTGCCAGCAGTTACTCACCCACTAGCACAGATACGCAGTATTTT,CASSYSPTSTDTQYF
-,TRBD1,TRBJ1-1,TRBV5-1,TGCGCCAGCAGCTTGGAGGGACAGGGTGGCACTGAAGCTTTCTTT,CASSLEGQGGTEAFF
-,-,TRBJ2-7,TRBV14,TGTGCCAGCAGCCAAGATAAAGCGGCAACCTACGAGCAGTACTTC,CASSQDKAATYEQYF
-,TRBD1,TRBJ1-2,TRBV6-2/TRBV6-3,TGTGCCAGCAGTTACGGACAGGTGAATGGCTACACCTTC,CASSYGQVNGYTF
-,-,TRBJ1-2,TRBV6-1,TGTGCCAGCAGTGAGACAGGACTCTATGGCTACACCTTC,CASSETGLYGYTF
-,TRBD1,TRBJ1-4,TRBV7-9,TGTGCCAGCAGCCCACTCCGGACAGGTGAAAATGAAAAACTGTTTTTT,CASSPLRTGENEKLFF
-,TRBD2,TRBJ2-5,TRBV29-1,TGCAGCGTTGAGGACCTAGAGGCAGCGGGAGAAAGAGAGACCCAGTACTTC,CSVEDLEAAGERETQYF
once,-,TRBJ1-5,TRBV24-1,TGTGCCACCAGTGATTTTTATAGCAATCAGCCCCAGCATTTT,CATSDFYSNQPQHF
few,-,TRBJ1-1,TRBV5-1,TGCGCCAGCAGAGTACAGTTGAACACTGAAGCTTTCTTT,CASRVQLNTEAFF
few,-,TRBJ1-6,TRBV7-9,TGTGCCGCCCGGGAGTATAGCGATAATTCACCCCTCCACTTT,CAAREYSDNSPLHF
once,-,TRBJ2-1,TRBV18,TGTGCCAGCTCCCCCGTCGGGGGCTCCTACAATGAGCAGTTCTTC,CASSPVGGSYNEQFF
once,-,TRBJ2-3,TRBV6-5,TGTGCCAGCAGTTACTCCTATCTGGGGGGTCGCAATACGCAGTATTTT,CASSYSYLGGRNTQYF
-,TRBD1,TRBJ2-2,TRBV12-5,TGTGCTAGTGGTTCCTCCGACAGGGTGGAGCTGTTTTTT,CASGSSDRVELFF
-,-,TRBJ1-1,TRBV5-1,TGCGCCAGCAGCTTGAGGACAGTAAACACTGAAGCTTTCTTT,CASSLRTVNTEAFF
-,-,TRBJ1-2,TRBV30,TGTGCCTGTCTTAAAGACTCTAACTATGGCTACACCTTC,CACLKDSNYGYTF
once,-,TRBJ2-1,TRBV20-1,TGCAGTGCCCAGACTAGAGATGAGCAGTTCTTC,CSAQTRDEQFF
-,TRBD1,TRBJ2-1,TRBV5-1,TGCGCCAGCAGCTTGGACGGACAGGGCTACAATGAGCAGTTCTTC,CASSLDGQGYNEQFF
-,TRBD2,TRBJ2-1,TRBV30,TGTGCCTGGAGGATAGCGGGAGCTCCCTACAATGAGCAGTTCTTC,CAWRIAGAPYNEQFF
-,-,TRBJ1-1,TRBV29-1,TGCAGCGGGGCGAATACTGAAGCTTTCTTT,CSGANTEAFF
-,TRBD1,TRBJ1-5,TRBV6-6,TGTGCCAGCAGTATGGACAGGGCGAGCAATCAGCCCCAGCATTTT,CASSMDRASNQPQHF
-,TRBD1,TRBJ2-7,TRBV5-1,TGCGCCAGCAGCCCCGGGACAGCGAGAACCTACGAGCAGTACTTC,CASSPGTARTYEQYF